This T cell receptor beta chain appears in the sequencing data of a study of control samples from healthy donors and cancer patients (TCRdb year 2020). Library generation was performed with the immunoSEQ multiplex PCR assay. Entries here come from immuneACCESS through TCRdb and include only in-frame sequences with V and J called. Some clones fail to appear in such tables; in the studies checked, an unresolved V gene covers under half of the shortfall, and the cause of the remainder is unknown. The sample table shows 110,000 to 150,000 clones, and 94% are seen once. The ten largest account for around 13% of the sample. As concerns this clone: Its antigen remains undetermined. Base qualities are not provided; no much larger clone lies one nucleotide away.

The specimen sequenced was blood. The source is a man aged 35 to 55 in good health.

At the DNA level, the sequence is TGTGCCAGTACTCTTAGTGGAGGGGGCCCTGAAGCTTTCTTT. This codes for CASTLSGGGPEAFF. The sequence links TRBV19 to TRBJ1-1; the central 7 bases match TRBD1. CDR1 and CDR2 were assigned from the germline V gene (reference sequence) as LNHDA and SQIVND. The CDR3 spans 14 residues, from the cysteine through the phenylalanine. Left in the record is the CDR3 DNA by itself, 42 bases read in frame from the first base. Unmatched junction bases come to 11, with V trimmed by 7 bases and J by 6 bases.